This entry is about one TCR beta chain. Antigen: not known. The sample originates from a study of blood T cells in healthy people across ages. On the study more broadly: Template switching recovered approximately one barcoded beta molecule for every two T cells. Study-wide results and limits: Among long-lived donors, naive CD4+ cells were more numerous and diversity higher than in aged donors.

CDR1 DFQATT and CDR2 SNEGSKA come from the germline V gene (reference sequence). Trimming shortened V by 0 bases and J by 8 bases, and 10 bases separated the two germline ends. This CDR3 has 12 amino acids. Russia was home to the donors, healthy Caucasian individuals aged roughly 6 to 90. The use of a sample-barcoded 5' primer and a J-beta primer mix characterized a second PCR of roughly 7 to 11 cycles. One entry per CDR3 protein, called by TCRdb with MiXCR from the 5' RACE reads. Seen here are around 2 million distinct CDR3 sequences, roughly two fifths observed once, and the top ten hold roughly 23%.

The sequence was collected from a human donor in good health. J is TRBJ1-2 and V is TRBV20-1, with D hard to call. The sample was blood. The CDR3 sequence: CSARDLPWGYTF. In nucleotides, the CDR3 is TGCAGTGCTAGAGATCTCCCATGGGGCTACACCTTC.